The rows below give T cell receptor beta chains drawn from one sample of a study of human T cells and chemical hapten exposure. One entry per CDR3 protein results from TCRdb running MiXCR on the RACE reads. The sample lists around 120,000 distinct CDR3 sequences, roughly 13% occurring once. The sequences come from whole blood, collected in connection with sensitization to the hapten diphenylcyclopropenone (DPC). These receptors were obtained from a woman aged 18-29 years with alopecia areata. Some clones in this sample may be carry-over from other donors' samples. The CDR3 runs from the conserved cysteine through the conserved F or W. The order of the fields is V gene, D gene, J gene, clone size, CDR3 protein, CDR3 DNA. D genes are given only for firm matches. Rows may omit the clone size; those that give it use once, few, many or a size class.

>TRBV6-5|TRBD1|TRBJ1-1|few
CASTFGQGHTEAFF
TGTGCCAGCACCTTCGGACAGGGCCACACTGAAGCTTTCTTT
>TRBV18|.|TRBJ2-3|.
CASSPRESTDTQYF
TGTGCCAGCTCACCGAGGGAAAGCACAGATACGCAGTATTTT
>TRBV7-9|.|TRBJ1-2|few
CASSPVAGTLKAEGF
TGTGCCAGCAGCCCGGTAGCAGGGACGCTAAAGGCGGAGGGCTTC
>TRBV11-2|.|TRBJ2-3|many
CASSLFTDTQYF
TGTGCCAGCAGCTTGTTTACAGATACGCAGTATTTT
>TRBV7-2|TRBD1|TRBJ2-1|many
CASSVAGTGYNEQFF
TGTGCCAGCAGCGTTGCTGGGACAGGATACAATGAGCAGTTCTTC
>TRBV7-3|.|TRBJ1-6|few
CASSWGTPNSPLHF
TGTGCCAGCAGTTGGGGGACCCCTAATTCACCCCTCCACTTT
>TRBV25-1|.|TRBJ1-1|.
CASSSSGAGEAFF
TGTGCCAGCAGTTCATCAGGGGCCGGTGAAGCTTTCTTT
>TRBV29-1|TRBD2|TRBJ2-5|few
CSVITGGETQYF
TGCAGCGTAATAACCGGGGGGGAGACCCAGTACTTC
>TRBV20-1|.|TRBJ2-5|.
CSAIQETQYF
TGCAGTGCTATACAAGAGACCCAGTACTTC
>TRBV18|.|TRBJ1-5|.
CASSLNGLAGNNQPQHF
TGTGCCAGCTCACTAAATGGATTGGCAGGGAACAATCAGCCCCAGCATTTT
>TRBV4-3|.|TRBJ2-5|.
CASSQTGRQETQYF
TGCGCCAGCAGCCAAACAGGGAGGCAAGAGACCCAGTACTTC
>TRBV9|.|TRBJ1-2|many
CASSLLTGEVYGYTF
TGTGCCAGCAGCCTATTGACGGGCGAAGTCTATGGCTACACCTTC
>TRBV3-1|TRBD2|TRBJ2-7|.
CASSQGLAGSYEQYF
TGTGCCAGCAGCCAAGGACTAGCGGGCTCCTACGAGCAGTACTTC
>TRBV12-3/TRBV12-4|TRBD1|TRBJ2-2|many
CASSRAGGGTGELFF
TGTGCCAGCTCCCGAGCAGGGGGCGGCACCGGGGAGCTGTTTTTT
>TRBV4-3|TRBD1|TRBJ2-6|few
CASSQDVGTGPGGANVLTF
TGCGCCAGCAGCCAAGATGTTGGGACAGGGCCAGGGGGGGCCAACGTCCTGACTTTC
>TRBV2|.|TRBJ1-5|.
CASSARPSNSNQPQHF
TGTGCCAGCAGTGCTCGTCCATCAAACAGCAATCAGCCCCAGCATTTT
>TRBV7-6|.|TRBJ1-1|many
CASSLSGHNGDTEAFF
TGTGCCAGCAGCTTATCGGGGCACAACGGCGACACTGAAGCTTTCTTT
>TRBV10-3|TRBD1|TRBJ1-1|many
CAISEPRGRATEAFF
TGTGCCATCAGTGAGCCCAGGGGGCGGGCCACTGAAGCTTTCTTT
>TRBV4-3|.|TRBJ2-7|.
CASSQEAVGEQYF
TGCGCCAGCAGCCAAGAGGCGGTGGGCGAGCAGTACTTC
>TRBV6-1|.|TRBJ2-7|many
CASSEAPGSYEQYF
TGTGCCAGCAGTGAGGCCCCAGGCTCCTACGAGCAGTACTTC
>TRBV27|TRBD2|TRBJ2-1|.
CASSLRSGGPPRENEQFF
TGTGCCAGCAGTTTACGTAGCGGGGGCCCCCCTAGGGAAAATGAGCAGTTCTTC
>TRBV28|.|TRBJ1-4|.
CASSGGAPNEKLFF
TGTGCCAGCAGCGGGGGAGCTCCTAATGAAAAACTGTTTTTT
>TRBV3-1|.|TRBJ2-5|.
CASSTDPRGLQETQYF
TGTGCCAGCAGTACTGATCCTAGGGGTCTCCAAGAGACCCAGTACTTC
>TRBV7-2|.|TRBJ2-2|many
CASSLGAGDGELFF
TGTGCCAGCAGCTTAGGGGCCGGGGACGGGGAGCTGTTTTTT
>TRBV28|TRBD1|TRBJ2-7|.
CASRETGTEQYF
TGTGCCAGCAGAGAGACAGGGACCGAGCAGTACTTC
>TRBV27|TRBD1|TRBJ1-1|many
CASSLLSDRPMNTEAFF
TGTGCCAGCAGTCTCCTTTCGGACAGGCCGATGAACACTGAAGCTTTCTTT
>TRBV28|.|TRBJ2-2|many
CASSLLIGARIAGELFF
TGTGCCAGCAGTTTATTAATAGGGGCGCGGATTGCCGGGGAGCTGTTTTTT
>TRBV7-2|TRBD2|TRBJ2-7|.
CASSPSAGSSYEQYF
TGTGCCAGCAGCCCGTCAGCGGGGAGCTCCTACGAGCAGTACTTC
>TRBV4-3|.|TRBJ1-1|.
CASSRIGAEAFF
TGCGCCAGCAGCCGTATCGGGGCTGAAGCTTTCTTT
>TRBV6-2/TRBV6-3|.|TRBJ2-3|.
CASSSGPVRTSTDTQYF
TGTGCCAGCAGTTCCGGACCGGTACGAACTAGCACAGATACGCAGTATTTT
>TRBV27|.|TRBJ1-4|many
CASSFGGPATNEKLFF
TGTGCCAGCAGTTTCGGGGGGCCCGCAACTAATGAAAAACTGTTTTTT
>TRBV29-1|.|TRBJ2-4|.
CSVESGLGDIQYF
TGCAGCGTTGAGTCAGGTTTGGGGGACATTCAGTACTTC
>TRBV20-1|.|TRBJ1-5|many
CSAGLQPYSNQPQHF
TGCAGTGCTGGGTTACAGCCGTATAGCAATCAGCCCCAGCATTTT
>TRBV7-9|TRBD1|TRBJ1-1|.
CASQDRGKGNTEAFF
TGTGCCAGCCAGGACAGGGGTAAGGGGAACACTGAAGCTTTCTTT
>TRBV20-1|TRBD2|TRBJ2-1|few
CSASGSWTSPTYNEQFF
TGCAGTGCTAGTGGCAGTTGGACTAGCCCAACCTACAATGAGCAGTTCTTC
>TRBV6-1|.|TRBJ2-2|many
CASSEQDRSNTGELFF
TGTGCCAGCAGTGAACAGGACCGTTCAAACACCGGGGAGCTGTTTTTT
>TRBV20-1|.|TRBJ2-1|.
CSASPRGRGNEQFF
TGCAGTGCTAGTCCCCGGGGGCGAGGCAATGAGCAGTTCTTC
>TRBV4-2|.|TRBJ1-1|many
CASSQEFGGIGVNTEAFF
TGTGCCAGCAGCCAAGAATTCGGAGGAATTGGGGTGAACACTGAAGCTTTCTTT
>TRBV19|.|TRBJ2-6|few
CAARDTKSSGANVLTF
TGTGCCGCCAGGGACACTAAGAGCTCTGGGGCCAACGTCCTGACTTTC
>TRBV7-8|.|TRBJ2-1|.
CASSPTFEQFF
TGTGCCAGCAGCCCCACTTTCGAGCAGTTCTTC
>TRBV5-1|.|TRBJ2-1|few
CASRSNPSSYNEQFF
TGCGCCAGCCGCTCGAACCCGAGCTCCTACAATGAGCAGTTCTTC
>TRBV29-1|.|TRBJ2-5|few
CSVAPRETQYF
TGCAGCGTTGCCCCAAGAGAGACCCAGTACTTC
>TRBV12-3/TRBV12-4|.|TRBJ1-2|many
CASSFSDSHNYGYTF
TGTGCCAGCAGTTTCTCGGACAGCCACAACTATGGCTACACCTTC
>TRBV7-6|.|TRBJ2-7|few
CASSPLPRDEQYF
TGTGCCAGCAGCCCACTGCCTCGGGACGAGCAGTACTTC
>TRBV6-8|.|TRBJ2-2|.
CASSPSDGTGELFF
TGTGCCAGCAGCCCCTCCGACGGTACCGGGGAGCTGTTTTTT
>TRBV11-2|.|TRBJ2-1|.
CASRTDGYNEQFF
TGTGCCAGCAGGACGGACGGATACAATGAGCAGTTCTTC
>TRBV27|.|TRBJ1-6|.
CASSVGLHNSPLHF
TGTGCCAGCAGTGTAGGACTGCATAATTCACCCCTCCACTTT
>TRBV24-1|TRBD1|TRBJ2-3|many
CATSLGQGTDTQYF
TGTGCCACCAGCCTGGGACAGGGCACAGATACGCAGTATTTT
>TRBV7-9|.|TRBJ1-4|.
CASSRTDQNEKLFF
TGTGCCAGCAGCCGGACAGACCAAAATGAAAAACTGTTTTTT
>TRBV7-2|.|TRBJ1-2|few
CASSPDSAINYGYTF
TGTGCCAGCAGCCCCGACAGTGCGATTAACTATGGCTACACCTTC
>TRBV7-8|.|TRBJ1-3|few
CASSFSPGNTIYF
TGTGCCAGCAGCTTTTCGCCTGGAAACACCATATATTTT